The 7 T cell receptor beta chains in this list originate from one sample, sequenced in a study of a mutant IDH1 vaccine in newly diagnosed glioma (dated by TCRdb to about 2021). The antigens for these receptors are not known. The method behind the library was the immunoSEQ multiplex PCR assay. Here the immuneACCESS table is served through TCRdb, limited to in-frame sequences with V and J called. Missing clones are a known gap in these copies; in checked studies unresolved V genes cover under half, and the rest lacks a known reason. The sample table holds 25,000 to 35,000 clones, of which over 80% were seen once. The ten largest clones represent 8% to 9% of the sample. The time point label for this specimen denotes: week 23, last vaccination. A 20-mer mutant IDH1 peptide at 300 micrograms in Montanide made up each vaccine dose, which was injected subcutaneously together with topical imiquimod. This material consisted of PBMCs, taken from a glioma patient whose treatment included an IDH1 peptide vaccine. Receptors originate from a young woman with glioma.

This sequence joins TRBV4-1 and TRBJ2-3; D tentatively reads TRBD1 or TRBD2 (5 bases each). Germline-derived CDR1 and CDR2 are MGHRA and YSYEKL. V was pared by 5 bases and J by 3 bases, with 12 bases between. This CDR3 region has 14 residues. DNA of the CDR3: TGCGCCAGCAGCACGGGACCGCTTACAGATACGCAGTATTTT. Its translation is CASSTGPLTDTQYF.

This clone was recorded once. The chain is built from TRBV11-2 and TRBJ2-7; TRBD2 aligns across 9 bases. V lost 6 bases, J lost 5 bases, and 11 bases stayed unmatched. This CDR3 spans 15 amino acids. Germline-derived CDR1 and CDR2 are SGHAT and FQNNGV. CDR3 residues: CASSSGTSWVDEQYF. The DNA of the CDR3 is TGTGCCAGCAGTTCTGGGACTAGCTGGGTAGACGAGCAGTACTTC. Looking up the rest from reference TRBV11-2 and TRBJ2-7 gives the full variable domain: EAGVAQSPRYKIIEKRQSVAFWCNPISGHATLYWYQQILGQGPKLLIQFQNNGVVDDSQLPKDRFSAERLKGVDSTLKIQPAKLEDSAVYLCASSSGTSWVDEQYFGPGTRLTVT.

The chain employs TRBV2 and TRBJ1-2; a weak D match, TRBD1 (6 bases). V dropped 5 bases and J dropped 5 bases, with 15 bases sitting between them. Germline CDR1 and CDR2: SNHLY and FYNNEI. The CDR3 is 14 amino acids. The CDR3: CASSPRTDLYGYTF. In DNA form, the CDR3 reads TGTGCCAGCAGTCCCCGGACAGATTTGTATGGCTACACCTTC.

This chain joins TRBV19 and TRBJ1-2; possibly TRBD1 for D (5 bases). This CDR3 comprises 13 residues. Germline CDR1 and CDR2: LNHDA and SQIVND (reference sequence). V lost 7 bases, J lost 5 bases, and 14 bases lay in between. The CDR3 nucleotides are TGTGCCAGTATGCACAGGACCCTTTATGGCTACACCTTC. Protein product: CASMHRTLYGYTF. Drawing the rest from reference TRBV19 and TRBJ1-2, the complete variable domain is DGGITQSPKYLFRKEGQNVTLSCEQNLNHDAMYWYRQDPGQGLRLIYYSQIVNDFQKGDIAEGYSVSREKKESFPLTVTSAQKNPTAFYLCASMHRTLYGYTFGSGTRLTVV.

The gene calls are TRBV4-2 and TRBJ1-5; D gene unclear. Trimming took off 0 bases at V and 0 bases at J, with 6 bases between the two ends. This CDR3 is built from 15 residues. In germline, CDR1 is LGHNA, CDR2 YNFKEQ. The CDR3 DNA is TGTGCCAGCAGCCAAGATACGGGTAGCAATCAGCCCCAGCATTTT. It is translated as CASSQDTGSNQPQHF.

The chain employs TRBV7-9 and TRBJ1-2; unclear D gene. V was trimmed by 0 bases and J by 2 bases, leaving 4 bases between them. CDR3 length: 13 residues. Germline V gene lookup returns CDR1 SEHNR and CDR2 FQNEAQ (reference sequence). This chain's CDR3 is CASSLAENYGYTF. In DNA form, the CDR3 reads TGTGCCAGCAGCTTAGCAGAGAACTATGGCTACACCTTC. Variable domain in full (rest from reference TRBV7-9 and TRBJ1-2): DTGVSQNPRHKITKRGQNVTFRCDPISEHNRLYWYRQTLGQGPEFLTYFQNEAQLEKSRLLSDRFSAERPKGSFSTLEIQRTEQGDSAMYLCASSLAENYGYTFGSGTRLTVV.

This clone was seen only a few times. The chain carries TRBV4-2 and TRBJ1-4; TRBD1 might be the D (5 bases). Germline V gene sequence: CDR1 LGHNA, CDR2 YNFKEQ. With 1 base removed from V and 8 bases from J, the gap between germline ends came to 11 bases. The CDR3 length is 14 residues. CDR3 sequence reads: CASSQAGTAEKLFF. The DNA of the CDR3 is TGTGCCAGCAGCCAAGCAGGGACCGCCGAAAAACTGTTTTTT.